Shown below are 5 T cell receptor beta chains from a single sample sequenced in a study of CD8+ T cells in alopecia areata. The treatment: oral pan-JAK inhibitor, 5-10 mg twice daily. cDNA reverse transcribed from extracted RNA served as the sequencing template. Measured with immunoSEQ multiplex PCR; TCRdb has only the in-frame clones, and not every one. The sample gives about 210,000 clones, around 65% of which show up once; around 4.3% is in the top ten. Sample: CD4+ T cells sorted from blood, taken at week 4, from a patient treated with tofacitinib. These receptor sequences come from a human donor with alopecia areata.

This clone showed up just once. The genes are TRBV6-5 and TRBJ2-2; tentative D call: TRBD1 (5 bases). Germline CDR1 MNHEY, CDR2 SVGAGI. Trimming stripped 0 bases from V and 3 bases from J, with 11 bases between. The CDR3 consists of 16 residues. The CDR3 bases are TGTGCCAGCAGTTACTCAGGGGCCGGCGACACCGGGGAGCTGTTTTTT. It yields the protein CASSYSGAGDTGELFF.

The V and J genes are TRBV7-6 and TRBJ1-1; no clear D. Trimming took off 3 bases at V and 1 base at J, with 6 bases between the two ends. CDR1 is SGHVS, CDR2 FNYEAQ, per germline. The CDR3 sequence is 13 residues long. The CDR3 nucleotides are TGTGCCAGCAGCTTGGACCAGAACACTGAAGCTTTCTTT. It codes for CASSLDQNTEAFF.

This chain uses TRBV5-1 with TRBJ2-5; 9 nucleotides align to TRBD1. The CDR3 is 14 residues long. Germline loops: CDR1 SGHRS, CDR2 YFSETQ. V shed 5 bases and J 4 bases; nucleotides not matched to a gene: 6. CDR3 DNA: TGCGCCAGCAGTCGGACAGGGGTCCCAGAGACCCAGTACTTC. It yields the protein CASSRTGVPETQYF.

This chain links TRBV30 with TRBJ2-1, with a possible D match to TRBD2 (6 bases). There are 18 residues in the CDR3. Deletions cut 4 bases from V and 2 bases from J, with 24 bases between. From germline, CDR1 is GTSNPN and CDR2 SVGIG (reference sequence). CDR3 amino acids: CAWKQKPAGNYAYNEQFF. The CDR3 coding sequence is TGTGCCTGGAAACAAAAGCCGGCGGGGAATTATGCCTACAATGAGCAGTTCTTC.

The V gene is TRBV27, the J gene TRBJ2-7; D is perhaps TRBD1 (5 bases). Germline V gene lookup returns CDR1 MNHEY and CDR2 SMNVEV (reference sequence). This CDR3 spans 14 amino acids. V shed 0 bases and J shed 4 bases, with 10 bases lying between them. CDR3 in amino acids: CASSLSGRVYEQYF. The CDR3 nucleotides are TGTGCCAGCAGTTTATCCGGCAGGGTTTACGAGCAGTACTTC.